This T cell receptor (beta chain) was sequenced during a study of blood T cell repertoires in COVID-19. Per the authors' pipeline: Estimation of nucleated cell counts relied on the amplification of reference gene primers. Data came from immunoSEQ multiplex PCR; TCRdb stores just in-frame clones and leaves some out. The V and J calls and clone size are taken from that table; D and trimming were inferred from the DNA. Here the sample spans 89,000 or so clones, around 82% being singletons. This clone was seen only once. V was clipped by 3 bases and J by 0 bases; unmatched bases: 10. From germline, CDR1 is LGHNA and CDR2 YSLEER. This CDR3 region has 18 residues.

The V call is TRBV4-3, the J call TRBJ1-4, with 7 bases identical to TRBD1. The TCR originated in a human donor in a cohort sampled during active COVID-19. Sequencing was performed on peripheral blood. The CDR3 reads CASSQGPGGTATNEKLFF. CDR3 sequence (DNA): TGCGCCAGCAGCCAGGGTCCAGGGGGTACCGCAACTAATGAAAAACTGTTTTTT.